A single sample is the source of the 30 T cell receptor beta chains below, sequenced in a study of cytomegalovirus exposure and HLA in healthy donors. The PCR ran on 60 Vbeta and 13 Jbeta primers. This table comes from immunoSEQ multiplex PCR, and its TCRdb copy is limited to in-frame clones, with some not included. The sample shows about 190,000 clones, about 90% of them seen only once. Sample: PBMCs. These receptors originate from a man younger than 45 in good health and CMV-seronegative.

As concerns this clone: One junction end does not reproduce the germline sequence, and a read error may be involved. The chain recombines TRBV13 with TRBJ2-5; D unresolved. Per germline, CDR1 PRHDT and CDR2 FYEKMQ (reference sequence). The CDR3 length is 15 residues. The CDR3 DNA follows: TGTGCCAGCAGCTTATGGCGGCCCAGCCAAGAGGCCCAGTACTTC. Protein sequence: CASSLWRPSQEAQYF.

The gene calls are TRBV28 and TRBJ2-7; D is unresolved. This CDR3 is 18 amino acids long. Germline V lookup: CDR1 MDHEN, CDR2 SYDVKM. V lost 3 bases and J 2 bases, leaving 23 bases between the germline ends. This chain's CDR3 is CASSFASPARQRAYEQYF. The DNA for the CDR3 is TGTGCCAGCAGTTTCGCCTCCCCGGCCCGCCAACGGGCCTACGAGCAGTACTTC.

The V and J genes are TRBV5-6 and TRBJ2-6; D possibly corresponds to TRBD2 (5 bases). The CDR3 is 15 amino acids. CDR1 is SGHDT, CDR2 YYEEEE, per germline. Trimming left V 7 bases short and J 1 base short, with 12 bases between. The CDR3 DNA sequence: TGTGCCAGCGAAATCGAGGGATCTGGGGCCAACGTCCTGACTTTC. Its protein is CASEIEGSGANVLTF.

This chain uses TRBV21-1 with TRBJ2-3; the D call in the table, TRBD2, was not verified against the DNA. TRBV21-1 represents a pseudogene. This CDR3 has 15 residues. The DNA of the CDR3 is TGTGCCAGCAGCAATGTGGCGGGAGTCTCAGATACGCAGTATTTT. Its protein product is CASSNVAGVSDTQYF.

J is TRBJ1-5 and V is TRBV7-8; 7 bases match TRBD1. Germline V gene lookup returns CDR1 SGHVS and CDR2 FQNEAQ. The ends lost 2 bases at V and 7 bases at J; junction bases unmatched: 5. This CDR3 is built from 14 residues. The CDR3 region is CASSLLGGVQPQHF. The CDR3 DNA reads as TGTGCCAGCAGCTTATTAGGGGGCGTCCAGCCCCAGCATTTT.

The chain has TRBV30 and TRBJ2-7; perhaps TRBD2 as D (5 bases). This CDR3 has 15 amino acids. Trimming took off 2 bases at V and 0 bases at J, with 14 bases between the two ends. Per germline, CDR1 GTSNPN and CDR2 SVGIG (reference sequence). CDR3 region: CAWSRAVRSSYEQYF. The CDR3 coding sequence is TGTGCCTGGAGTCGAGCGGTTCGTAGCTCCTACGAGCAGTACTTC.

The rearrangement links TRBV6-1 to TRBJ2-2; the D is unclear. Trimming cost V 1 base and J 1 base, with 10 bases left between them. This CDR3 spans 16 amino acids. Germline CDR1 and CDR2: MNHNS and SASEGT. The chain's CDR3 is CASSEEVGWNTGELFF. The CDR3 DNA reads TGTGCCAGCAGTGAAGAGGTGGGCTGGAACACCGGGGAGCTGTTTTTT.

This clone was seen only once. J is TRBJ1-1 and V is TRBV18, with TRBD1 matching 8 bases. Germline CDR1 KGHSH, CDR2 LQKENI. The CDR3 is 14 residues long. The ends lost 5 bases at V and 4 bases at J; junction bases unmatched: 6. CDR3 nucleotides: TGTGCCAGCTCATCAGACAGGGGAGGCACTGAAGCTTTCTTT. Translation: CASSSDRGGTEAFF.

CDR3 bases: TGTGCCAGCAGCCAAAGGACAGGGGGGACAGATACGCAGTATTTT. This sequence encodes CASSQRTGGTDTQYF. The chain employs TRBV14 and TRBJ2-3; TRBD1 matches 10 bases. The germline V gene encodes CDR1 SGHDN and CDR2 FVKESK. J was trimmed by 3 bases and V by 2 bases; bases with no gene match: 2. The CDR3 runs to 15 residues.

This clone appeared once. V is TRBV6-1 and J is TRBJ2-1; 7 bases match TRBD1. Trimming at V came to 8 bases and at J to 5 bases, leaving 9 bases not matched to a gene. CDR1 is MNHNS and CDR2 is SASEGT in the germline V gene. The CDR3 loop spans 14 amino acids. This chain's CDR3 is CASSNRGLDNEQFF. The CDR3 region has the DNA TGTGCCAGCTCCAACAGGGGTTTGGACAATGAGCAGTTCTTC.

The V gene is TRBV6-5, the J gene TRBJ1-5; D remains ambiguous. The CDR3 has 15 amino acids. The germline gives CDR1 MNHEY, CDR2 SVGAGI. The V gene lost 2 bases and the J gene lost 4 bases, with 12 bases spanning the gap. The CDR3 loop reads CASSYVHGGNQPQHF. CDR3 sequence (DNA): TGTGCCAGCAGTTACGTCCACGGCGGTAATCAGCCCCAGCATTTT.

The chain uses TRBV19 and TRBJ2-1, with a tentative D call TRBD1 (6 bases). This CDR3 region has 14 residues. The ends were cut back, 1 base at V and 5 bases at J, with 9 bases in the middle. Per the germline V gene, CDR1 is LNHDA and CDR2 is SQIVND (reference sequence). This chain's CDR3 is CASSIGGTNNEQFF. The CDR3 coding sequence is TGTGCCAGTAGTATAGGGGGGACAAACAATGAGCAGTTCTTC.

V and J are TRBV19 and TRBJ2-3, with a possible D match to TRBD2 (6 bases). Trimming removed 6 bases from V and 0 bases from J, with 10 bases in between. The CDR3 is 14 residues long. Germline V gene data show CDR1 as LNHDA and CDR2 as SQIVND (reference sequence). The CDR3 DNA reads TGTGCCAGTAGGAGCGGGCGAAGCACAGATACGCAGTATTTT. Its protein product is CASRSGRSTDTQYF. The full variable domain, in which reference TRBV19 and TRBJ2-3 provide the parts outside the CDR3, is DGGITQSPKYLFRKEGQNVTLSCEQNLNHDAMYWYRQDPGQGLRLIYYSQIVNDFQKGDIAEGYSVSREKKESFPLTVTSAQKNPTAFYLCASRSGRSTDTQYFGPGTRLTVL.

This clone has more than one count but fewer than ten. This chain links TRBV18 with TRBJ2-5; TRBD2 agrees at 14 bases. The CDR3 sequence is 16 residues long. With 4 bases clipped from V and 2 bases from J, the junction kept 3 bases outside the gene matches. Germline V CDR1 and CDR2: KGHSH, LQKENI. This chain's CDR3 is CASSRTSGGRQETQYF. CDR3 DNA: TGTGCCAGCTCACGGACTAGCGGGGGGAGGCAAGAGACCCAGTACTTC.

The rearrangement uses TRBV28 and TRBJ2-7; D ambiguous. The V and J ends lost 3 bases and 2 bases respectively, with 11 bases between them. There are 14 residues in the CDR3. The V gene's germline CDR1 is MDHEN and CDR2 SYDVKM. CDR3 bases: TGTGCCAGCAGTTTGTCCAAGCCTCCCTACGAGCAGTACTTC. Its translation is CASSLSKPPYEQYF.

This rearrangement joins TRBV6-5 to TRBJ2-5; 8 bases fit TRBD2. Gene TRBJ2-7 matches the end of the DNA better, so the J call may be wrong. Germline CDR1 and CDR2: MNHEY and SVGAGI. The CDR3 extends over 15 amino acids. CDR3: CASSYNSGILAEQYF. DNA for the CDR3: TGTGCCAGCAGTTACAATAGCGGGATATTAGCCGAGCAGTACTTC.

This chain uses TRBV19 with TRBJ1-5; TRBD1 matches at 7 bases. V lost 6 bases to trimming and J lost 0 bases; unmatched junction nucleotides: 11. Per germline, CDR1 LNHDA and CDR2 SQIVND (reference sequence). There are 17 residues in the CDR3. CDR3 DNA: TGTGCCAGTAGACCGGTTGCCGACAGGGATAGCAATCAGCCCCAGCATTTT. Protein sequence: CASRPVADRDSNQPQHF.

The chain combines TRBV5-4 with TRBJ2-7; the match to TRBD1 covers 8 bases. This CDR3 comprises 17 residues. Germline V gene lookup returns CDR1 SGHNT and CDR2 YYREEE (reference sequence). V was pared by 4 bases and J by 5 bases, with 17 bases of the junction left unmatched. CDR3: CASSRIPRQGRSNEQYF. CDR3 nucleotides: TGTGCCAGCAGCCGCATCCCCCGACAGGGGCGGTCTAACGAGCAGTACTTC.

The chain joins TRBV28 to TRBJ1-4; the D is unclear. The CDR3 has 15 amino acids. V gave up 2 bases and J gave up 3 bases, with 10 bases separating them. Per the germline V gene, CDR1 is MDHEN and CDR2 is SYDVKM. The CDR3 sequence is CASSLGGGANEKLFF. In DNA, the CDR3 is TGTGCCAGCAGTTTAGGTGGCGGGGCTAATGAAAAACTGTTTTTT.

This clone was seen more than once but under ten times. The chain links TRBV6-6 to TRBJ1-2, with D tentatively TRBD1 (5 bases). V lost 7 bases, J lost 7 bases, and 19 bases lay in between. The CDR3 has 14 residues. CDR1 is MNHNY and CDR2 is SVGAGI in the germline V gene (reference sequence). The CDR3 loop reads CASTPEVGRSGYTF. In DNA, the CDR3 is TGTGCCAGCACCCCCGAAGTGGGGCGATCTGGCTACACCTTC.

This chain links TRBV5-1 with TRBJ2-7; no definite D call. CDR3 size: 14 residues. Germline V gene data show CDR1 as SGHRS and CDR2 as YFSETQ. Between the trimmed V and J ends, which lost 0 bases and 1 base, there was a span of 8 bases. The CDR3 sequence: CASSLDSASYEQYF. CDR3 bases: TGCGCCAGCAGCTTGGACAGTGCTTCCTACGAGCAGTACTTC.

The chain joins TRBV29-1 to TRBJ2-4; the D gene is possibly TRBD1 (7 bases). Germline CDR1 is SQVTM and CDR2 is ANQGSEA. Trimming took off 0 bases at V and 12 bases at J, with 18 bases between the two ends. The CDR3 is made up of 14 amino acids. The CDR3 region has the DNA TGCAGCGTTGAAGACCCGGGGGCCCGGGACAGTCAGTACTTC. Translated: CSVEDPGARDSQYF.

The CDR3 nucleotides are TGCAGCGGCGAAGGCGGGAAGGGGCAGGCTTTCTTT. It translates to CSGEGGKGQAFF. The chain carries TRBV29-1 and TRBJ1-1; D might be TRBD1 (5 bases). CDR3 length: 12 residues. Trimming took 7 bases from V and 11 from J, leaving 20 bases between them. CDR1 is SQVTM, CDR2 ANQGSEA, per germline.

The chain employs TRBV4-1 and TRBJ1-4; tentative D call: TRBD1 (6 bases). Germline CDR1 reads MGHRA; CDR2 reads YSYEKL. Trimming stripped 7 bases from V and 4 bases from J, with 10 bases between. The CDR3 is 13 residues long. As DNA, the CDR3 is TGCGCCAGCAACGACAGGAGTAATGAAAAACTGTTTTTT. This codes for CASNDRSNEKLFF.

This clone was seen only a few times. The V call is TRBV16, the J call TRBJ2-1; possible D gene TRBD1, 5 bases. Germline loops: CDR1 KGHSY, CDR2 FQNENV. The CDR3 has 16 residues. V was trimmed by 0 bases and J by 1 base, leaving 10 bases between them. DNA for the CDR3: TGTGCCAGCAGCCAATCGGGGTCAGGGTCCTACAATGAGCAGTTCTTC. Translated: CASSQSGSGSYNEQFF.

V usage is TRBV5-5 and J usage is TRBJ2-3, with D unresolved. Germline assignment: CDR1 SGHKS and CDR2 YYEKEE (reference sequence). This CDR3 region has 13 residues. V dropped 0 bases and J dropped 5 bases, with 7 bases sitting between them. CDR3 DNA sequence: TGTGCCAGCAGCTTGGCCTCCGGAGATACGCAGTATTTT. Amino acids: CASSLASGDTQYF.

J is TRBJ2-5 and V is TRBV5-4; 13 bases agree with TRBD2. The CDR3 is made up of 14 amino acids. V was pared by 4 bases and J by 5 bases, with 2 bases of the junction left unmatched. From germline, CDR1 is SGHNT and CDR2 YYREEE (reference sequence). CDR3 sequence (DNA): TGTGCCAGCAGCCGGACTAGCGGGAGCGAGACCCAGTACTTC. Translation gives CASSRTSGSETQYF.

The chain combines TRBV5-6 with TRBJ2-1; tentative D call: TRBD2 (5 bases). The length of the CDR3 is 11 residues. Trimming pared 4 bases from V and 14 bases from J, leaving 13 bases between. Germline CDR1 and CDR2: SGHDT and YYEEEE. CDR3 nucleotides: TGTGCCAGCAGCGCCACCGGGAAGGAGTTCTTC. This codes for CASSATGKEFF.

The J gene is TRBJ2-7, the V gene TRBV28; D might be TRBD2 (6 bases). The CDR3 has 16 residues. CDR1 and CDR2 (germline): MDHEN, SYDVKM. The V gene lost 5 bases and the J gene lost 0 bases, with 17 bases spanning the gap. CDR3 residues: CASSPPSDGSSYEQYF. The CDR3 DNA reads TGTGCCAGCAGTCCCCCCTCGGACGGGAGCTCCTACGAGCAGTACTTC.

The chain uses TRBV2 and TRBJ2-2, with D hard to call. Germline V CDR1 and CDR2: SNHLY, FYNNEI. This CDR3 is 13 amino acids long. Deletions cut 6 bases from V and 6 bases from J, with 11 bases between. CDR3 loop: CASSDRAAGELFF. CDR3 DNA sequence: TGTGCCAGCAGCGATCGTGCGGCCGGGGAGCTGTTTTTT.